These T cell receptor beta chains were read from a single sample in a study of cytomegalovirus exposure and HLA in healthy donors. The table came from immunoSEQ multiplex PCR; TCRdb's copy has only in-frame clones and leaves some out. The sample shows 71,000 or so clones, nearly 95% of them seen only once. The specimen sequenced was PBMCs. Receptor source: a woman between 18 and 29 years old in good health and CMV-seronegative. The CDR3 runs from the conserved cysteine through the conserved F or W. The D gene is left open where the match is weak. Some rows have no size entry. The others give once, few or many, or a class for an expanded clone.

D | J | size | V | length | CDR3
- | TRBJ1-2 | - | TRBV29-1 | 13 | CSVWAGKNYGYTF
TRBD2 | TRBJ2-4 | - | TRBV19 | 16 | CASSIVGAAGGNIQYF
- | TRBJ2-7 | once | TRBV28 | 13 | CASRSGLSYEQYF
TRBD1 | TRBJ1-5 | - | TRBV4-1 | 15 | CASSLGQGEGQPQHF
TRBD1 | TRBJ2-2 | - | TRBV5-1 | 16 | CASSSPGQGNTGELFF
TRBD2 | TRBJ2-5 | - | TRBV30 | 15 | CAWKRGSHGEQTQYF
- | TRBJ2-3 | - | TRBV9 | 17 | CASSVVGGLTSTDTQYF
TRBD1 | TRBJ1-2 | - | TRBV2 | 19 | CASSPVRLGVGQGSGGYTF
TRBD1 | TRBJ2-7 | - | TRBV19 | 13 | CASSMDRAHEQYF
- | TRBJ2-7 | - | TRBV5-1 | 15 | CASSLDASSFYEQYF
- | TRBJ1-1 | - | TRBV4-2 | 14 | CASNGGPAGTEAFF
- | TRBJ1-2 | - | TRBV11-2 | 12 | CATTETNYGYTF
TRBD1 | TRBJ2-7 | - | TRBV6-1 | 17 | CASSEHGTGVGSYEQYF
- | TRBJ1-5 | - | TRBV18 | 15 | CASSRGREGTQPQHF
TRBD1 | TRBJ2-5 | - | TRBV4-3 | 13 | CASSQGQGETQYF
- | TRBJ2-7 | - | TRBV6-1 | 14 | CASRTTGFSYEQYF
- | TRBJ2-7 | once | TRBV7-2 | 16 | CASSFGAGTVPYEQYF
TRBD1 | TRBJ2-3 | - | TRBV7-9 | 16 | CASSLGIRGSTDTQYF
- | TRBJ2-5 | - | TRBV7-8 | 16 | CASSSGQISYQETQYF
- | TRBJ2-3 | - | TRBV7-2 | 16 | CASSLVGNPSTDTQYF
TRBD1 | TRBJ2-5 | - | TRBV28 | 14 | CASSRRQGWETQYF
- | TRBJ1-2 | - | TRBV19 | 15 | CASSYTSAGNGGYTF
TRBD2 | TRBJ2-3 | - | TRBV28 | 15 | CASSSLAGVVDTQYF
- | TRBJ2-7 | - | TRBV6-5 | 14 | CASRSEAGFSEQYF
TRBD1 | TRBJ2-5 | once | TRBV5-1 | 14 | CASSLRDSPETQYF
TRBD1 | TRBJ1-3 | - | TRBV4-1 | 16 | CASSQRTGVLGNTIYF